These 32 T cell receptor beta chains came from one sample sequenced in a study of shared clonotypes between healthy human individuals. The naive CD8 population came from CD45RO-negative cells selected for CCR7, without terminally differentiated effector memory CD45RA+ cells. This table comes from immunoSEQ multiplex PCR, and its TCRdb copy is limited to in-frame clones, with some not included. The sample yields hundreds of thousands of clones, 95% to 98% seen once. Sequencing was performed on naive CD8+ T cells sorted from blood. Receptors were obtained from a man in his thirties or forties in good health.

This chain links TRBV11-3 with TRBJ2-7; D is perhaps TRBD2 (7 bases). The V end lost 5 bases, the J end lost 1 base, and 15 bases lay between the germline ends. This CDR3 is built from 15 residues. Germline lookup yields CDR1 SGHNT and CDR2 YENEEA. The CDR3 spells CASSPSGGRSYEQYF. For the CDR3, the DNA is TGTGCCAGCAGCCCCTCGGGGGGCAGGTCCTACGAGCAGTACTTC.

The V gene is TRBV28, the J gene TRBJ2-7; TRBD1 matches at 9 bases. Germline trimming cut 5 bases from V and 3 bases from J; bases unmatched to any gene: 8. In germline, CDR1 is MDHEN, CDR2 SYDVKM. There are 15 residues in the CDR3. The CDR3 DNA is TGTGCCAGCAGTCCTTGGGGACAGGGAGTCTACGAGCAGTACTTC. It encodes CASSPWGQGVYEQYF.

The rearrangement joins TRBV9 to TRBJ2-6; D uncertain. The CDR3 covers 11 residues. The V end lost 7 bases, the J end lost 1 base, and 0 bases lay between the germline ends. Germline assignment: CDR1 SGDLS and CDR2 YYNGEE. The chain's CDR3 is CASSGANVLTF. As DNA, the CDR3 is TGTGCCAGCTCTGGGGCCAACGTCCTGACTTTC.

The chain uses TRBV7-9 and TRBJ2-7; TRBD2 is a possible D gene (6 bases). V was pared by 5 bases and J by 1 base, with 15 bases between. This CDR3 has 15 residues. Germline assignment: CDR1 SEHNR and CDR2 FQNEAQ (reference sequence). CDR3 protein: CASSPTLAPSYEQYF. In DNA form, the CDR3 reads TGTGCCAGCAGCCCCACACTAGCTCCTTCCTACGAGCAGTACTTC.

Notes on this clone: Germline and junction disagree at one end, which may indicate a read error. The chain carries TRBV6-1 and TRBJ2-1; 11 bases are shared with TRBD2. This CDR3 contains 15 residues. Germline CDR1 MNHNS, CDR2 SASEGT. CDR3 nucleotides: TGTGCCAGCAGTCTTCTAGCGGGAGGAATCAATGAGCAGCTCTTC. Translation gives CASSLLAGGINEQLF.

The CDR3 DNA reads as TGTGCCAGCAGCTTACGACAAAGGGGAAGGGAGACCCAGTACTTC. This gives the protein CASSLRQRGRETQYF. The chain recombines TRBV7-9 with TRBJ2-5, with D perhaps matching TRBD1 (5 bases). The ends were cut back, 2 bases at V and 5 bases at J, with 15 bases in the middle. The CDR3 covers 15 residues. Germline CDR1 is SEHNR and CDR2 is FQNEAQ (reference sequence).

The V call is TRBV7-9, the J call TRBJ2-3; 9 bases fit TRBD2. CDR1 and CDR2 (germline): SEHNR, FQNEAQ (reference sequence). With V trimmed by 3 bases and J by 6 bases, 4 bases remained unmatched. The CDR3 sequence is 14 residues long. The CDR3 sequence is CASSFSLAGDTQYF. The CDR3 bases are TGTGCCAGCAGCTTCTCCCTAGCGGGGGATACGCAGTATTTT.

This clone has only one observation. The V and J genes are TRBV9 and TRBJ2-1; D may be TRBD2 (7 bases). Per germline, CDR1 SGDLS and CDR2 YYNGEE. The CDR3 is 14 residues long. Trimming removed 4 bases at V and 9 bases at J, with 17 bases between. The DNA for the CDR3 is TGTGCCAGCAGCCCTCCGGGGGGCTTCGGTGAGCAGTTCTTC. As protein: CASSPPGGFGEQFF. Together with reference TRBV9 and TRBJ2-1, the CDR3 gives the full variable domain: DSGVTQTPKHLITATGQRVTLRCSPRSGDLSVYWYQQSLDQGLQFLIQYYNGEERAKGNILERFSAQQFPDLHSELNLSSLELGDSALYFCASSPPGGFGEQFFGPGTRLTVL.

The chain recombines TRBV7-9 with TRBJ2-1; D call uncertain. The CDR3 length is 12 residues. The V end lost 4 bases, the J end lost 8 bases, and 9 bases lay between the germline ends. Per the germline V gene, CDR1 is SEHNR and CDR2 is FQNEAQ (reference sequence). CDR3 DNA sequence: TGTGCCAGCAGCTCCCAACCCGATGAGCAGTTCTTC. Protein: CASSSQPDEQFF.

This chain joins TRBV7-2 and TRBJ2-5, with D possibly being TRBD2 (5 bases). Germline CDR1 reads SGHTA; CDR2 reads FQGNSA. Trimming shortened V by 2 bases and J by 4 bases, and 11 bases separated the two germline ends. This CDR3 is built from 14 residues. The CDR3 sequence is CASSLLGGRETQYF. The CDR3 DNA is TGTGCCAGCAGCTTACTTGGAGGTAGAGAGACCCAGTACTTC. Based on the CDR3 plus reference TRBV7-2 and TRBJ2-5, the full variable domain is GAGVSQSPSNKVTEKGKDVELRCDPISGHTALYWYRQSLGQGLEFLIYFQGNSAPDKSGLPSDRFSAERTGGSVSTLTIQRTQQEDSAVYLCASSLLGGRETQYFGPGTRLLVL.

The chain links TRBV7-9 to TRBJ2-1; D unclear. Germline CDR1 and CDR2: SEHNR and FQNEAQ (reference sequence). The CDR3 runs 15 residues. With 6 bases removed from V and 0 bases from J, the gap between germline ends came to 12 bases. The CDR3 here is CASSSSLSSYNEQFF. The CDR3 DNA sequence: TGTGCCAGCAGTTCTAGTCTTTCCTCCTACAATGAGCAGTTCTTC. The variable domain in full, completed from reference TRBV7-9 and TRBJ2-1, reads DTGVSQNPRHKITKRGQNVTFRCDPISEHNRLYWYRQTLGQGPEFLTYFQNEAQLEKSRLLSDRFSAERPKGSFSTLEIQRTEQGDSAMYLCASSSSLSSYNEQFFGPGTRLTVL.

This clone occurred once. This chain links TRBV6-1 with TRBJ1-1, with D possibly TRBD1 on 6 matching bases. CDR1 and CDR2 (germline): MNHNS, SASEGT. The germline V and J ends were trimmed by 3 bases and 7 bases, with 15 bases remaining between them. The CDR3 has 14 residues. The CDR3 DNA sequence: TGTGCCAGCAGTGACACAGGGTACGATATTGAAGCTTTCTTT. It encodes CASSDTGYDIEAFF.

J is TRBJ2-7 and V is TRBV7-9, with 10 bases identical to TRBD2. With V trimmed by 3 bases and J by 3 bases, 5 bases remained unmatched. From germline, CDR1 is SEHNR and CDR2 FQNEAQ (reference sequence). CDR3 length: 15 amino acids. The CDR3 sequence is CASSFGAGGSYEQYF. The CDR3, as DNA: TGTGCCAGCAGCTTTGGAGCGGGAGGGAGCTACGAGCAGTACTTC.

This clone was picked up a small number of times. The sample contains more than one DNA sequence encoding this CDR3. The V gene is TRBV7-2, the J gene TRBJ2-7; D gene unclear. The CDR3 contains 12 residues. The germline V gene has CDR1 SGHTA and CDR2 FQGNSA. V lost 5 bases, J lost 4 bases, and 9 bases lay in between. CDR3 sequence reads: CASSRRGYEQYF. DNA for the CDR3: TGTGCCAGCAGCCGCCGCGGTTACGAGCAGTACTTC.

This chain links TRBV7-3 with TRBJ1-5; D unresolved. The CDR3 loop spans 17 amino acids. V lost 2 bases and J 0 bases, leaving 14 bases between the germline ends. Germline-derived CDR1 and CDR2 are SGHTA and FQGTGA. DNA for the CDR3: TGTGCCAGCAGCTTACCAGCCTGCCAGTATAGCAATCAGCCCCAGCATTTT. Translating gives CASSLPACQYSNQPQHF.

V is TRBV10-3 and J is TRBJ2-7, with a tentative D call TRBD2 (5 bases). CDR1 is ENHRY, CDR2 SYGVKD, per germline. This CDR3 region has 15 residues. Trimming shortened V by 6 bases and J by 3 bases, and 18 bases separated the two germline ends. The CDR3 region is CAISAPGLGDYEQYF. The CDR3 DNA reads as TGTGCCATCAGCGCCCCGGGTCTGGGAGACTACGAGCAGTACTTC.

The chain uses TRBV29-1 and TRBJ1-2; D not resolved. The CDR3 totals 12 residues. V was cut by 2 bases and J by 1 base, with 5 bases left in between. Germline lookup yields CDR1 SQVTM and CDR2 ANQGSEA. The CDR3, as DNA: TGCAGCGTTGAACGGGTTAACTATGGCTACACCTTC. Its translation: CSVERVNYGYTF.

The chain combines TRBV19 with TRBJ2-1; D unclear. The germline V and J ends were trimmed by 7 bases and 0 bases, with 10 bases remaining between them. This CDR3 spans 14 amino acids. CDR1 is LNHDA and CDR2 is SQIVND in the germline V gene (reference sequence). CDR3 DNA sequence: TGTGCCAGTACTTTCCAGAGCTCCTACAATGAGCAGTTCTTC. This codes for CASTFQSSYNEQFF.

This clone came up once. The chain links TRBV9 to TRBJ2-4, with 9 bases fitting TRBD1. The CDR3 length is 16 residues. The V segment lost 0 bases and the J segment 4 bases; nucleotides outside the gene matches: 5. Per germline, CDR1 SGDLS and CDR2 YYNGEE. The CDR3 sequence: CASSVDFGTGKNIQYF. The DNA for the CDR3 is TGTGCCAGCAGCGTAGACTTCGGGACAGGGAAAAACATTCAGTACTTC.

The chain employs TRBV7-8 and TRBJ2-7; 8 nucleotides match TRBD1. In germline, CDR1 is SGHVS, CDR2 FQNEAQ. The CDR3 contains 15 residues. V lost 5 bases to trimming and J lost 4 bases; unmatched junction nucleotides: 10. CDR3 amino acids: CASSPYPGGEYEQYF. The CDR3 DNA reads TGTGCCAGCAGCCCTTACCCAGGGGGCGAATACGAGCAGTACTTC.

This clone was observed a single time. The rearrangement uses TRBV15 and TRBJ2-5; D is unresolved. The CDR3 has 15 residues. Germline V CDR1 and CDR2: LNHNV, YYDKDF (reference sequence). V shed 3 bases and J shed 2 bases, with 13 bases lying between them. The CDR3 here is CATSRPPAPQETQYF. In DNA, the CDR3 is TGTGCCACCAGCAGGCCCCCCGCCCCGCAAGAGACCCAGTACTTC.

CDR3 residues: CASTRTPPEQYF. The CDR3 DNA reads as TGTGCCAGCACCCGAACCCCCCCCGAGCAGTACTTC. V and J are TRBV7-9 and TRBJ2-7; D is uncertain. The germline V gene has CDR1 SEHNR and CDR2 FQNEAQ (reference sequence). This CDR3 comprises 12 residues. Trimming cost V 7 bases and J 6 bases, with 13 bases left between them.

The chain is built from TRBV6-6 and TRBJ2-2; D unresolved. V gave up 9 bases and J gave up 0 bases, with 8 bases separating them. From germline, CDR1 is MNHNY and CDR2 SVGAGI (reference sequence). The CDR3 contains 13 residues. In DNA, the CDR3 is TGTGCCAGTACAGAGACGAACACCGGGGAGCTGTTTTTT. This gives the protein CASTETNTGELFF.

V gene TRBV11-2 combines with J gene TRBJ1-2; 8 positions match TRBD1. In germline, CDR1 is SGHAT, CDR2 FQNNGV. Trimming at V came to 8 bases and at J to 4 bases, leaving 3 bases not matched to a gene. The CDR3 has 12 residues. The CDR3 loop reads CASSGQGYGYTF. The CDR3 DNA reads as TGTGCCAGCTCTGGACAGGGCTATGGCTACACCTTC.

The chain has TRBV29-1 and TRBJ2-1; D assignment may be TRBD1 or TRBD2 (5 bases each). The germline V gene encodes CDR1 SQVTM and CDR2 ANQGSEA. The length of the CDR3 is 10 residues. Trimming removed 6 bases at V and 9 bases at J, with 9 bases between. The chain's CDR3 is CSVNGGEQFF. CDR3 nucleotides: TGCAGCGTGAATGGGGGTGAGCAGTTCTTC.

This sequence joins TRBV7-9 and TRBJ2-3; 8 nucleotides match TRBD1. The CDR3 consists of 14 residues. V shed 7 bases, J shed 4 bases, and the junction held 7 bases outside the gene matches. Germline V lookup: CDR1 SEHNR, CDR2 FQNEAQ (reference sequence). The CDR3 here is CASTPGRGPDTQYF. The DNA for the CDR3 is TGTGCCAGCACCCCAGGCAGGGGGCCAGATACGCAGTATTTT.

The V gene is TRBV5-6, the J gene TRBJ2-7; 10 nucleotides agree with TRBD1. Germline V gene sequence: CDR1 SGHDT, CDR2 YYEEEE. V trimming: 4 bases; J trimming: 4 bases; junction bases outside the gene matches: 5. The CDR3 runs to 14 residues. CDR3 nucleotide sequence: TGTGCCAGCAGCGCCCAGGGACAGGGGTACGAGCAGTACTTC. Translated, it gives CASSAQGQGYEQYF.

V gene TRBV6-1 combines with J gene TRBJ2-7; no reliable D call. The V end was cut by 3 bases, the J end by 6 bases, with 15 bases between. This CDR3 spans 14 amino acids. Germline CDR1 MNHNS, CDR2 SASEGT. The CDR3 DNA sequence: TGTGCCAGCAGTGATCCAGAGACTTGGGGCGAGCAGTACTTC. It encodes CASSDPETWGEQYF.

This sequence joins TRBV4-1 and TRBJ2-1; maybe TRBD2 (5 bases). Trimming took 1 base from V and 8 from J, leaving 12 bases between them. CDR3 length: 14 amino acids. CDR1 is MGHRA, CDR2 YSYEKL, per germline. The DNA of the CDR3 is TGCGCCAGCAGCCAAGCGGGCGGGTTGGATGAGCAGTTCTTC. Its protein is CASSQAGGLDEQFF.

V is TRBV5-1 and J is TRBJ2-7; D uncertain. CDR3 size: 11 residues. Germline V CDR1 and CDR2: SGHRS, YFSETQ. Trimming cost V 7 bases and J 3 bases, with 8 bases left between them. In nucleotides, the CDR3 is TGCGCCAGCTCGAAAGACTACGAGCAGTACTTC. It translates to CASSKDYEQYF.

The chain uses TRBV19 and TRBJ2-2, with D tentatively TRBD2 (6 bases). Germline CDR1 and CDR2: LNHDA and SQIVND (reference sequence). V was pared by 8 bases and J by 4 bases, with 11 bases between. The CDR3 loop spans 13 amino acids. The CDR3 nucleotides read TGTGCCAGTGCCGTGACTAGCACCGGGGAGCTGTTTTTT. Translated: CASAVTSTGELFF.

The chain uses TRBV2 and TRBJ2-1, with D unclear. V was cut by 6 bases and J by 5 bases, with 14 bases left in between. This CDR3 has 14 residues. Per the germline V gene, CDR1 is SNHLY and CDR2 is FYNNEI. CDR3 sequence reads: CASRDGRTNNEQFF. The CDR3 nucleotides are TGTGCCAGCAGGGACGGCAGAACCAACAATGAGCAGTTCTTC.